This TCR beta chain was observed in a study of long-term antiretroviral therapy in people with HIV. The CDR3 length is 14 residues. The authors ran the immunoSEQ assay, v3.0, at survey level. Sequencing was designed to cover roughly 35,000-50,000 T-cell genomes in each sample. Profiling relied on immunoSEQ multiplex PCR, and the TCRdb table lists in-frame clones only, not all of them. This table holds about 20,000 clones, roughly 88% found once. Every specimen held between about 0.9-11 million cryopreserved PBMC. These were thawed and washed before DNA extraction. The source was unsorted PBMCs, collected 1.2 years after starting antiretroviral therapy. This chain uses TRBV21-1 with TRBJ2-3. TRBV21-1 counts as a pseudogene. The TCR originated in a woman aged 40 to 50 with HIV. The CDR3 reads CASSKDGGTDTQYF. The CDR3 DNA reads as TGTGCCAGCAGCAAAGACGGCGGCACAGATACGCAGTATTTT.